These 15 T cell receptor beta chains were all obtained from the same sample, sequenced in a study of T cell responses to AZD1222 COVID-19 vaccine. Clones were sequenced by immunoSEQ multiplex PCR, and TCRdb holds only the in-frame ones, with some missing. Found here are 110,000 to 150,000 clones, around 90% of them singletons; the top ten hold more than 3%. Here the sequenced sample was peripheral blood, taken on day 0 of AZD1222 vaccination. These receptors all come from an adult in good health.

The chain is built from TRBV19 and TRBJ2-1, with TRBD2 matching 16 bases. Germline V CDR1 and CDR2: LNHDA, SQIVND (reference sequence). This CDR3 contains 19 residues. With V trimmed by 5 bases and J by 6 bases, 13 bases remained unmatched. Written as DNA, the CDR3 is TGTGCCAGTAGTTGGGGGACCGGGACTAGCGGGAGGGCCATCAATGAGCAGTTCTTC. Protein sequence: CASSWGTGTSGRAINEQFF.

The rearrangement uses TRBV6-5 and TRBJ1-3; 9 bases align to TRBD1. Germline V gene data show CDR1 as MNHEY and CDR2 as SVGAGI. The CDR3 consists of 14 residues. With 7 bases clipped from V and 5 bases from J, the junction kept 6 bases outside the gene matches. The CDR3 protein is CASTPGQGRNTIYF. CDR3 DNA sequence: TGTGCCAGCACCCCAGGACAGGGGAGAAACACCATATATTTT.

The chain employs TRBV13 and TRBJ1-5, with D uncertain. Per germline, CDR1 PRHDT and CDR2 FYEKMQ (reference sequence). CDR3 size: 9 residues. With 8 bases removed from V and 8 bases from J, the gap between germline ends came to 4 bases. CDR3 in DNA: TGTGCCAGCCCCGAGCCCCAGCATTTT. Translated, it gives CASPEPQHF.

The chain has TRBV10-1 and TRBJ2-5; D unresolved. The V end lost 3 bases, the J end lost 2 bases, and 7 bases lay between the germline ends. Germline V gene data show CDR1 as WNHNN and CDR2 as SYGVQD (reference sequence). CDR3 size: 13 residues. DNA for the CDR3: TGCGCCAGCAGTGAAAACATTCAAGAGACCCAGTACTTC. Its protein product is CASSENIQETQYF.

The rearrangement uses TRBV5-4 and TRBJ1-1; D gene unclear. The CDR3 runs to 12 residues. With 1 base removed from V and 4 bases from J, the gap between germline ends came to 5 bases. CDR1 and CDR2 from the germline V gene are SGHNT and YYREEE (reference sequence). The CDR3 coding sequence is TGTGCCAGCAGCTTGCCGGGCACTGAAGCTTTCTTT. Its protein product is CASSLPGTEAFF. The entire variable domain, with the rest obtained from reference TRBV5-4 and TRBJ1-1, is as follows: ETGVTQSPTHLIKTRGQQVTLRCSSQSGHNTVSWYQQALGQGPQFIFQYYREEENGRGNFPPRFSGLQFPNYSSELNVNALELDDSALYLCASSLPGTEAFFGQGTRLTVV.

This rearrangement joins TRBV11-2 to TRBJ1-1, with a weak D call TRBD1 (5 bases). CDR1 is SGHAT, CDR2 FQNNGV, per germline. There are 15 residues in the CDR3. Trimming took 5 bases from V and 1 from J, leaving 14 bases between them. The DNA of the CDR3 is TGTGCCAGCAGCCATTTCCAGGGTGCGAACACTGAAGCTTTCTTT. Its protein product is CASSHFQGANTEAFF.

This chain uses TRBV5-1 with TRBJ1-1; D is perhaps TRBD1 (6 bases). Per the germline V gene, CDR1 is SGHRS and CDR2 is YFSETQ. Trimming took 3 bases from V and 3 from J, leaving 15 bases between them. This CDR3 is built from 15 residues. CDR3 loop: CASSYNRVGDTEAFF. CDR3 sequence (DNA): TGCGCCAGCAGCTACAACAGGGTGGGAGACACTGAAGCTTTCTTT.

The gene calls are TRBV19 and TRBJ1-1; D uncertain. The CDR3 has 16 residues. The V end was cut by 1 base, the J end by 1 base, with 13 bases between. CDR1 LNHDA and CDR2 SQIVND come from the germline V gene (reference sequence). The CDR3: CASSIAPVVGNTEAFF. The CDR3 bases are TGTGCCAGTAGTATAGCCCCCGTGGTAGGGAACACTGAAGCTTTCTTT.

The rearrangement joins TRBV7-8 to TRBJ1-1, with D tentatively TRBD1 (5 bases). Trimming removed 0 bases at V and 6 bases at J, with 14 bases between. This CDR3 is 15 amino acids long. Germline CDR1 SGHVS, CDR2 FQNEAQ. CDR3 region: CASSLARDLFSEAFF. In nucleotides, the CDR3 is TGTGCCAGCAGCTTAGCGCGGGACCTTTTTTCTGAAGCTTTCTTT.

This clone occurred once. The V and J genes are TRBV19 and TRBJ2-2, with D perhaps matching TRBD1 (5 bases). Looked up from germline, CDR1 is LNHDA and CDR2 is SQIVND (reference sequence). CDR3 length: 16 residues. V was clipped by 4 bases and J by 7 bases, with 19 bases between them. The CDR3 loop is CASSTRNTGHVGELFF. The CDR3 DNA reads TGTGCCAGTAGTACAAGAAATACAGGACACGTCGGGGAGCTGTTTTTT.

This chain uses TRBV9 with TRBJ2-3; the match to TRBD2 covers 12 bases. CDR3 length equals 16 residues. The V gene end was trimmed by 0 bases and the J gene end by 2 bases; junction bases not matched to a gene: 1. From germline, CDR1 is SGDLS and CDR2 YYNGEE. Written as DNA, the CDR3 is TGTGCCAGCAGCGTAGGGACTAGCGGGATCACAGATACGCAGTATTTT. Encoded protein: CASSVGTSGITDTQYF.

The chain employs TRBV12-3 or TRBV12-4 and TRBJ1-1; D remains unclear. The CDR3 consists of 13 residues. Trimming shortened V by 10 bases and J by 3 bases, and 15 bases separated the two germline ends. The CDR3 DNA follows: TGTGCCACCCGTCGGGTCGTGGACACTGAAGCTTTCTTT. Residues: CATRRVVDTEAFF.

The chain combines TRBV7-8 with TRBJ1-6; no definite D call. Deletions cut 5 bases from V and 9 bases from J, with 11 bases between. The CDR3 loop spans 13 amino acids. CDR1 and CDR2 (germline): SGHVS, FQNEAQ. The CDR3 DNA is TGTGCCAGCAGCGCCCGGGTGGGTTCACCCCTCCACTTT. Amino acids: CASSARVGSPLHF.

The rearrangement links TRBV10-2 to TRBJ2-2, with 12 bases lining up with TRBD2. V shed 9 bases and J 0 bases; nucleotides not matched to a gene: 11. CDR3 length: 18 amino acids. Germline V lookup: CDR1 WSHSY, CDR2 SAAADI. In nucleotides, the CDR3 is TGCGCCAGTACCGTCCTAGCGGGGGGGAGCGCGAACACCGGGGAGCTGTTTTTT. Amino acids: CASTVLAGGSANTGELFF.

The J gene is TRBJ1-6, the V gene TRBV9; no clear D gene. Germline-derived CDR1 and CDR2 are SGDLS and YYNGEE. The CDR3 runs to 13 residues. V was pared by 4 bases and J by 9 bases, with 11 bases between. The CDR3 here is CASSPRSGSPLHF. The CDR3 bases are TGTGCCAGCAGCCCCCGGTCGGGTTCACCCCTCCACTTT.